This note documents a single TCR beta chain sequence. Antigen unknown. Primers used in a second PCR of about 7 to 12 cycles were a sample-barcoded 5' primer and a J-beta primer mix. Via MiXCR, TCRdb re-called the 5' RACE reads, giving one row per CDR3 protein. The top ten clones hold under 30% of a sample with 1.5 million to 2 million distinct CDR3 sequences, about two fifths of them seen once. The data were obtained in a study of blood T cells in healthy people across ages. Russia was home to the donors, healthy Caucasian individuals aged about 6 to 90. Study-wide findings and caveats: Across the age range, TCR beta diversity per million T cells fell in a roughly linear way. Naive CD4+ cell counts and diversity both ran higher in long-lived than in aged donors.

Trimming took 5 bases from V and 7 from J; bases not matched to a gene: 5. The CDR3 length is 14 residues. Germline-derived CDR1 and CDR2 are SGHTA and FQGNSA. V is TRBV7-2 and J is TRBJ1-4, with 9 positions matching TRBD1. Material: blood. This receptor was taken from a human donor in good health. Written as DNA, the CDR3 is TGTGCCAGCAGCATGGACAGGGGTGGTGAAAAACTGTTTTTT. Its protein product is CASSMDRGGEKLFF.